This TCR beta chain was profiled in a study of T cell changes during pregnancy in multiple sclerosis. This clone was found a few times. Some clones are missing from TCRdb's copy, which holds only in-frame ones; the method was immunoSEQ multiplex PCR. Of under 150,000 clones listed, roughly 97% are singletons. V lost 7 bases, J lost 2 bases, and 12 bases lay in between. From germline, CDR1 is SNHLY and CDR2 FYNNEI. The CDR3 covers 13 residues. The V gene is TRBV2, the J gene TRBJ2-7; a possible D gene is TRBD2 (5 bases). This receptor was taken from a female donor with multiple sclerosis, enrolled in a pregnancy study. This material consisted of peripheral blood, taken after pregnancy. Written as DNA, the CDR3 is TGTGCCAGCACGAAGGACTCAACCTACGAGCAGTACTTC. Its protein is CASTKDSTYEQYF.